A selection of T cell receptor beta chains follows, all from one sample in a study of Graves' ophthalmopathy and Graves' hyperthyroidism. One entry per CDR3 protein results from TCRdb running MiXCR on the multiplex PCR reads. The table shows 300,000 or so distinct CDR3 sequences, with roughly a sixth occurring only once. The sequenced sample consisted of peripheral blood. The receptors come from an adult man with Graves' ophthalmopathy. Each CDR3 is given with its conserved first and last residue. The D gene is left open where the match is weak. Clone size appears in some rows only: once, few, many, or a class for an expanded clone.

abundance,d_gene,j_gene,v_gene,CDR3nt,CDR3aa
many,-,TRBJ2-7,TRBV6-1,TGTGCCAGCGGACGGGTCGGGGAGGAGGTGAACGAGCAGTACTTC,CASGRVGEEVNEQYF
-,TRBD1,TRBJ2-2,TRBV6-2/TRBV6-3,TGTGCCAGCAGTTACGAGACAGGGGGCTATAAGTTAGGCTCGGGCACCGGGGAGCTGTTTTTT,CASSYETGGYKLGSGTGELFF
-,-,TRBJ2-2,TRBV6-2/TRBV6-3,TGTGCCAGCAGTTACTACCCAACCGGGGAGCTGTTTTTT,CASSYYPTGELFF
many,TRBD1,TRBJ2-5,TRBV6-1,TGTGCCAGCAGTGATGGGGGAACAGGGGCACAATTCCAAGAGACCCAGTACTTC,CASSDGGTGAQFQETQYF
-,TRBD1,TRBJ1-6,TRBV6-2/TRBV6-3,TGTGCCAGCAGGGGTACAGGGGAGGCTTCACCCCTCCACTTT,CASRGTGEASPLHF
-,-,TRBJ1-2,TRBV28,TGTGCCAGCAGTTCCTGGGGGTCCCCCTATGGCTACACCTTC,CASSSWGSPYGYTF
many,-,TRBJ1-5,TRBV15,TGTGCCACCAGCAGGGGTGGAGACCGGTATAGCAATCAGCCCCAGCATTTT,CATSRGGDRYSNQPQHF
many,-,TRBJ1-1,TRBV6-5,TGTGCCAGCAGCTACGGGGGGGTAACTGAAGCTTTCTTT,CASSYGGVTEAFF
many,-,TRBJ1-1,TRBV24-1,TGTGCCACCAGTGACCCCCGACCGGGTCACACTGAAGCTTTCTTT,CATSDPRPGHTEAFF
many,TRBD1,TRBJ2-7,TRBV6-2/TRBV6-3,TGTACCAGCAGTCGGACAGGGACCTACGAGCAGTACTTC,CTSSRTGTYEQYF
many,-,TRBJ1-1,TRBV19,TGTGCCAGTAGTTACAACCGAGGACAGTTAAACACTGAAGCTTTCTTT,CASSYNRGQLNTEAFF
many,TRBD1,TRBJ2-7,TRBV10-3,TGTGCCATCGGAAGGACAGGTTTCTCCTACGAGCAGTACTTC,CAIGRTGFSYEQYF
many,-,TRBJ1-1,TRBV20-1,TGCAGTGCTAGACAGGGTACGAACACTGAAGCTTTCTTT,CSARQGTNTEAFF
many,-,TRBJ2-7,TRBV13,TGTGCCAGCAGCTTAGCAAGGGTTTCGGAAGAGCAGTACTTC,CASSLARVSEEQYF
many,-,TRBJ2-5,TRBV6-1,TGTGCCAGCAGTCCGCAATGGAGCTTCCTTCAAGAGACCCAGTACTTC,CASSPQWSFLQETQYF
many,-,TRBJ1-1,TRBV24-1,TGTGCCACCAGTTTAGGGCGCAGAGCTTTCTTT,CATSLGRRAFF
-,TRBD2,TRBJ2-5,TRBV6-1,TGTGCCAGCAGAGCGACCGGGACTAGGGCAGAGACCCAGTACTTC,CASRATGTRAETQYF
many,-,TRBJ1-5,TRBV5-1,TGCGCCAGCAGCTTGGACGGACGGTTGGATCAGCCCCAGCATTTT,CASSLDGRLDQPQHF
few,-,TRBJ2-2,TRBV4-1,TGCGCCAGCAGCCAAGCCGGACGACAGATCGTCACCGGGGAGCTGTTTTTT,CASSQAGRQIVTGELFF
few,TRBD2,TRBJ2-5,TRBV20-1,TGCAGTGCTAGCCCCAGACTAGCGGGGGGGCTAGAGACCCAGTACTTC,CSASPRLAGGLETQYF
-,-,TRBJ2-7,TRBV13,TGTGCCAGCAGCTTACTGGAGGGACCTACGATTGGGCAGTACTTC,CASSLLEGPTIGQYF
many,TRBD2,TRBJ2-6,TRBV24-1,TGTGCCACCAGTCCAAGACTAGCGGGGGGGTCCCCTCCCGCGGCCAACGTCCTGACTTTC,CATSPRLAGGSPPAANVLTF
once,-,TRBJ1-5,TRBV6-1,TGTGCCAGCACAAAGGAGGACAGCAATCAGCCCCAGCATTTT,CASTKEDSNQPQHF
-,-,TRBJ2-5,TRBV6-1,TGTGCCAGCAGATCGTTGACAAATGAACAAGAGACCCAGTACTTC,CASRSLTNEQETQYF
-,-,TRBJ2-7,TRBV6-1,TGTGCCAGCAGTGAAGTAGGCGGGCGCTACGAGCAGTACTTC,CASSEVGGRYEQYF
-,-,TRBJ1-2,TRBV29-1,TGCAGCGTCGGACAGTGGGAATATGGCTACACCTTC,CSVGQWEYGYTF
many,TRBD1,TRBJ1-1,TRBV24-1,TGTGCCACCAGGGGGACAGCGACGAACACTGAAGCTTTCTTT,CATRGTATNTEAFF
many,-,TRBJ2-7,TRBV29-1,TGCAGCGTTGGAGGTCGTGGGTATTCATACGAGCAGTACTTC,CSVGGRGYSYEQYF
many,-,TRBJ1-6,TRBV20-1,TGCAGTGCTAGAGGGCTGAAGGTTACCTCCTATAATTCACCCCTCCACTTT,CSARGLKVTSYNSPLHF
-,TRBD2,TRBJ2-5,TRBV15,TGTGCCACCAGCCTAGCGGGGGAAGAGACCCAGTACTTC,CATSLAGEETQYF
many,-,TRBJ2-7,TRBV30,TGTGCCTGGGGGGGCCACAGTGGTTACGAGCAGTACTTC,CAWGGHSGYEQYF
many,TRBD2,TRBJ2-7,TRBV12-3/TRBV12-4,TGTGCCAGCAGTTTAGGCGGGAGCTCCTACGAGCAGTACTTC,CASSLGGSSYEQYF
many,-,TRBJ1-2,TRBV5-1,TGCGCCGGCAGCTTGGACAGCTCATATGGCTACACCTTC,CAGSLDSSYGYTF
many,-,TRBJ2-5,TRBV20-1,TGCAGTGCTAGAGATATCCGAGAGACCCAGTACTTC,CSARDIRETQYF
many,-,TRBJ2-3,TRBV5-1,TGCGCCAGCAGCTCCAGAAGCACAGATACGCGGTATTTT,CASSSRSTDTRYF
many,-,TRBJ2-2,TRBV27,TGTGCCAGCAGCAACCGACAGAACACCGGGGAGCTGTTTTTT,CASSNRQNTGELFF
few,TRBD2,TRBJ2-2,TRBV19,TGTGCCAGTAGCGGGGGGACGGCGAACACCGGGGAGCTGTTTTTT,CASSGGTANTGELFF
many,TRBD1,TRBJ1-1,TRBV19,TGTGCCAGTAGTATGACAGGGATGAACACTGAAGCTTTCTTT,CASSMTGMNTEAFF
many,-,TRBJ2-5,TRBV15,TGTGCCACCAGCAGAGTATCGCCTAGTTCAGAGACCCAGTACTTC,CATSRVSPSSETQYF
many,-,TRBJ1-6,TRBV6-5,TGTGCCAGCAGTTATTTTGTTCGTGTCAAAAAATCACCCCTCCACTTT,CASSYFVRVKKSPLHF